This is a list of T cell receptor beta chains from one sample in a study of blood T cell repertoires in COVID-19. Sequencing was performed with immunoSEQ multiplex PCR; in TCRdb, only in-frame clones are kept and a portion is missing. Of 200,000 to 250,000 clones in the sample, 81% are singletons; the top ten hold around 7.2%. Sequenced material: peripheral blood. Receptor source: an elderly woman with COVID-19, enrolled during active disease. Both conserved end residues are part of each CDR3. D genes are given only for firm matches. Size values are once, few and many counts, or a class for expanded clones, and some rows have none.

V	size	J	D	CDR3	DNA
TRBV18	-	TRBJ2-5	TRBD2	CASSPQTGGYQETQYF	TGTGCCAGCTCACCACAAACGGGGGGATACCAAGAGACCCAGTACTTC
TRBV5-1	-	TRBJ2-1	TRBD2	CASSIAGGYNEQFF	TGCGCCAGCAGCATAGCGGGGGGGTACAATGAGCAGTTCTTC
TRBV19	-	TRBJ1-1	-	CASTKARVVNTEAFF	TGTGCCAGCACTAAGGCCAGGGTCGTGAACACTGAAGCTTTCTTT
TRBV6-5	-	TRBJ1-1	-	CASLPFGTNTEAFF	TGTGCCAGCCTCCCATTCGGGACTAACACTGAAGCTTTCTTT
TRBV24-1	-	TRBJ1-5	-	CATSDRGTDQPQHF	TGTGCCACCAGTGATCGGGGAACCGATCAGCCCCAGCATTTT
TRBV29-1	-	TRBJ1-2	TRBD1	CSAALQGKYGYTF	TGCAGCGCCGCTTTACAGGGGAAATATGGCTACACCTTC
TRBV19	-	TRBJ2-1	TRBD1	CASRGQGSGEQFF	TGTGCCAGTAGGGGACAGGGAAGTGGTGAGCAGTTCTTC
TRBV20-1	-	TRBJ2-5	TRBD2	CSASGGGETQYF	TGCAGTGCTAGTGGCGGGGGTGAGACCCAGTACTTC
TRBV7-6	-	TRBJ1-1	-	CASSSGVGVNTEAFF	TGTGCCAGCAGCTCAGGGGTGGGGGTGAACACTGAAGCTTTCTTT
TRBV30	-	TRBJ1-4	-	CAWSTGVNEKLFF	TGTGCCTGGAGTACAGGAGTAAATGAAAAACTGTTTTTT
TRBV6-5	-	TRBJ2-1	TRBD2	CASGLAGDFEQFF	TGTGCCAGCGGCCTAGCGGGAGATTTTGAGCAGTTCTTC
TRBV6-5	-	TRBJ2-5	-	CASSYGRARETQYF	TGTGCCAGCAGTTACGGGCGGGCCCGCGAGACCCAGTACTTC
TRBV11-2	-	TRBJ2-7	-	CASLKTGISYEQYF	TGTGCCAGCCTAAAAACAGGGATATCCTACGAGCAGTACTTC
TRBV7-8	-	TRBJ2-1	-	CASSSGLLNEQFF	TGTGCCAGCAGCTCGGGACTCCTTAATGAGCAGTTCTTC
TRBV10-3	few	TRBJ1-2	TRBD1	CAISRQGAGGYTF	TGTGCCATTTCCCGACAGGGGGCCGGAGGCTACACCTTC
TRBV11-2	-	TRBJ1-1	TRBD1	CASSFPPRGRVDTEAFF	TGTGCCAGCAGCTTCCCCCCCAGGGGGCGGGTGGACACTGAAGCTTTCTTT
TRBV5-1	-	TRBJ1-6	TRBD1	CAAGGTGNSPLHF	TGCGCAGCGGGAGGGACAGGGAATTCACCCCTCCACTTT
TRBV7-8	-	TRBJ1-2	TRBD1	CASTPTGVDGYTF	TGTGCCAGCACCCCGACAGGGGTGGATGGCTACACCTTC
TRBV2	-	TRBJ1-5	-	CASNQQGTNQPQHF	TGTGCCAGCAATCAACAGGGCACCAATCAGCCCCAGCATTTT
TRBV18	-	TRBJ1-1	-	CASSEQGLNTEAFF	TGTGCCAGCTCAGAACAGGGATTGAACACTGAAGCTTTCTTT
TRBV4-1	-	TRBJ2-3	-	CASSQGQPDTQYF	TGCGCCAGCAGCCAAGGACAGCCAGATACGCAGTATTTT
TRBV6-6	-	TRBJ1-1	-	CASSYRGKAAFF	TGTGCCAGCAGTTACAGGGGGAAGGCAGCTTTCTTT